The source of this TCR beta chain is a study of cytomegalovirus exposure and HLA in healthy donors. As concerns this clone: Its antigen is currently unknown.

Libraries were prepared by immunoSEQ multiplex PCR; TCRdb keeps only in-frame clonotypes and omits some of them. The data hold under 95,000 clones, with approximately 94% observed a single time. Overall study findings and caveats: Researchers counted around 180 TCR beta chains as cytomegalovirus-associated. A few chains tied to CMV proved CMV antigen-specific in vitro. Later, an analysis found that TCR clusters from the first cohort tended to co-occur in the roughly 120 validation repertoires.

The V gene lost 4 bases and the J gene lost 2 bases, with 8 bases spanning the gap. Germline loops: CDR1 MGHRA, CDR2 YSYEKL. The CDR3 covers 13 residues. The chain is built from TRBV4-1 and TRBJ1-1, with a tentative D call TRBD1 (5 bases). This clonotype originated in a woman between 18 and 29 years old in good health and CMV-seropositive. Input material: PBMCs. As DNA, the CDR3 is TGCGCCAGCAGCCGCGGGGGAAACACTGAAGCTTTCTTT. Its translation is CASSRGGNTEAFF.